A single sample gave rise to the 24 T cell receptor beta chains below, sequenced in a study of cytomegalovirus exposure and HLA in healthy donors. Primers for the PCR totalled 60 Vbeta and 13 Jbeta. Assay: immunoSEQ multiplex PCR; the TCRdb copy retains only in-frame clones and omits some. This table holds about 160,000 clones, around 68% found once. The specimen sequenced was PBMCs. The source of these receptors is a woman in her thirties or forties in good health and CMV-seropositive.

V and J are TRBV18 and TRBJ2-2; 8 bases align to TRBD2. Germline V gene sequence: CDR1 KGHSH, CDR2 LQKENI. This CDR3 region has 16 residues. Losses at the gene ends were 0 bases for V and 6 bases for J; bases not matched to a gene: 6. CDR3 loop: CASSPPGLGRAGELFF. The CDR3 bases are TGTGCCAGCTCACCACCGGGACTAGGTCGCGCCGGGGAGCTGTTTTTT.

J is TRBJ1-2 and V is TRBV19; TRBD1 is a possible D gene (5 bases). Germline loops: CDR1 LNHDA, CDR2 SQIVND (reference sequence). The ends were cut back, 7 bases at V and 0 bases at J, with 12 bases in the middle. The CDR3 is 14 amino acids. CDR3 protein: CASNQGGANYGYTF. CDR3 DNA: TGTGCCAGTAATCAGGGTGGAGCTAACTATGGCTACACCTTC.

This chain connects TRBV5-1 to TRBJ1-1, with 8 nucleotides matching TRBD1. Germline V CDR1 and CDR2: SGHRS, YFSETQ. Trimming cost V 0 bases and J 5 bases; bases outside gene matches: 6. The CDR3 sequence is 15 residues long. The CDR3 sequence: CASSLGAGGLTEAFF. The CDR3 nucleotides read TGCGCCAGCAGCTTGGGGGCAGGGGGCTTAACTGAAGCTTTCTTT. The whole variable domain, filled in from reference TRBV5-1 and TRBJ1-1, reads KAGVTQTPRYLIKTRGQQVTLSCSPISGHRSVSWYQQTPGQGLQFLFEYFSETQRNKGNFPGRFSGRQFSNSRSEMNVSTLELGDSALYLCASSLGAGGLTEAFFGQGTRLTVV.

The V and J genes are TRBV5-5 and TRBJ1-1, with no clear D. Germline V gene sequence: CDR1 SGHKS, CDR2 YYEKEE (reference sequence). Trimming stripped 4 bases from V and 4 bases from J, with 8 bases between. This CDR3 region has 12 residues. CDR3 nucleotide sequence: TGTGCCAGCAGCGCCTCTATCACTGAAGCTTTCTTT. This codes for CASSASITEAFF.

The V and J genes are TRBV19 and TRBJ1-1; the D is unclear. There are 16 residues in the CDR3. V was pared by 5 bases and J by 0 bases, with 16 bases between. The germline CDR1 and CDR2 sequences are LNHDA and SQIVND (reference sequence). CDR3 amino acids: CASSLPSRKMNTEAFF. The CDR3 DNA is TGTGCCAGTAGTCTCCCGTCCAGGAAGATGAACACTGAAGCTTTCTTT.

This chain joins TRBV27 and TRBJ2-7, with D maybe TRBD1 (5 bases). The CDR3 length is 13 residues. Trimming cost V 2 bases and J 3 bases, with 8 bases left between them. In germline, CDR1 is MNHEY, CDR2 SMNVEV (reference sequence). The CDR3 DNA reads TGTGCCAGCAGTTTAAGGGGTCGCTACGAGCAGTACTTC. Protein product: CASSLRGRYEQYF.

Only a few counts were recorded for this clone. V usage is TRBV6-6 and J usage is TRBJ1-5; TRBD1 agrees at 9 bases. The CDR3 is 15 residues long. The V gene's germline CDR1 is MNHNY and CDR2 SVGAGI (reference sequence). Trimming removed 7 bases from V and 5 bases from J; junction bases left unmatched: 9. This CDR3 reads CASTMGQGSDQPQHF. The CDR3, as DNA: TGTGCCAGCACTATGGGACAGGGCTCAGATCAGCCCCAGCATTTT.

The chain carries TRBV19 and TRBJ2-2; 12 bases line up with TRBD1. The CDR3 extends over 17 amino acids. The ends lost 6 bases at V and 4 bases at J; junction bases unmatched: 9. Germline V gene data show CDR1 as LNHDA and CDR2 as SQIVND (reference sequence). CDR3 DNA sequence: TGTGCCAGTAGAACGGGACAGGGGGCGGGCGCCACCGGGGAGCTGTTTTTT. Translating gives CASRTGQGAGATGELFF.

CDR3 protein: CASSLRTHQETQYF. In DNA form, the CDR3 reads TGTGCCAGCAGTCTCCGGACTCACCAAGAGACCCAGTACTTC. The V call is TRBV6-5, the J call TRBJ2-5, with D tentatively TRBD2 (5 bases). Trimming took 5 bases from V and 0 from J, leaving 10 bases between them. The CDR3 totals 14 residues. Germline CDR1 reads MNHEY; CDR2 reads SVGAGI.

CDR3 nucleotides: TGTGCCAGCAGCCAAGAGTCTAGCGGGGGATTGGGTAAACGGGATACGCAGTATTTT. Translating it yields CASSQESSGGLGKRDTQYF. The chain employs TRBV4-2 and TRBJ2-3; TRBD2 aligns across 10 bases. The J segment lost 6 bases and the V segment lost 0 bases, leaving 15 bases of the junction unmatched. Germline CDR1 LGHNA, CDR2 YNFKEQ. The CDR3 sequence is 19 residues long.

Regarding this clone: Given a much more abundant clone one base away, this may be a read error. This chain joins TRBV7-9 and TRBJ1-1; D gene ambiguous. This CDR3 has 13 residues. Germline V gives CDR1 SEHNR, CDR2 FQNEAQ (reference sequence). Trimming took off 1 base at V and 1 base at J, with 4 bases between the two ends. The CDR3 loop reads CASSLDSNTEAFF. The CDR3 bases are TGTGCCAGCAGCTTAGACTCGAACACTGAAGCTTTCTTT.

V is TRBV4-2 and J is TRBJ2-7, with TRBD2 matching 8 bases. The germline gives CDR1 LGHNA, CDR2 YNFKEQ. Losses at the gene ends were 4 bases for V and 3 bases for J; bases not matched to a gene: 8. This CDR3 has 15 residues. The CDR3 DNA sequence: TGTGCCAGCAGCCTGTCGGGGGGGGAGAACTACGAGCAGTACTTC. Translating gives CASSLSGGENYEQYF.

This clone has a handful of counts. The chain combines TRBV28 with TRBJ1-3; tentative D call: TRBD1 (5 bases). Trimming took 8 bases from V and 0 from J, leaving 5 bases between them. This CDR3 spans 12 amino acids. Germline-derived CDR1 and CDR2 are MDHEN and SYDVKM. The CDR3 region has the DNA TGTGCCAGCCAGGGCTCTGGAAACACCATATATTTT. It is translated as CASQGSGNTIYF.

This chain uses TRBV5-4 with TRBJ1-5; D is uncertain. This CDR3 has 16 amino acids. V lost 3 bases, J lost 0 bases, and 13 bases lay in between. The germline CDR1 and CDR2 sequences are SGHNT and YYREEE (reference sequence). The CDR3 here is CASSSGGGNSNQPQHF. CDR3 DNA: TGTGCCAGCAGCTCCGGTGGAGGAAATAGCAATCAGCCCCAGCATTTT. The full variable domain, in which reference TRBV5-4 and TRBJ1-5 provide the parts outside the CDR3, is ETGVTQSPTHLIKTRGQQVTLRCSSQSGHNTVSWYQQALGQGPQFIFQYYREEENGRGNFPPRFSGLQFPNYSSELNVNALELDDSALYLCASSSGGGNSNQPQHFGDGTRLSIL.

V usage is TRBV27 and J usage is TRBJ1-1; D gene uncertain. Trimming shortened V by 6 bases and J by 0 bases, and 8 bases separated the two germline ends. The CDR3 runs to 13 residues. Per germline, CDR1 MNHEY and CDR2 SMNVEV (reference sequence). The CDR3 reads CASSLTVNTEAFF. The CDR3 nucleotides read TGTGCCAGCAGCCTAACAGTGAACACTGAAGCTTTCTTT.

Written as DNA, the CDR3 is TGTGCCAGCTCACCGCCAGACAGGACCAACACTGAAGCTTTCTTT. Amino acids: CASSPPDRTNTEAFF. The rearrangement links TRBV18 to TRBJ1-1; TRBD1 might be the D (6 bases). Deletions cut 3 bases from V and 2 bases from J, with 13 bases between. Germline CDR1 is KGHSH and CDR2 is LQKENI. The CDR3 runs to 15 residues.

This clone appeared a single time. CDR3 DNA sequence: TGTGCCAGCTCACCACGTTCGGGAGGGGAAGTAGAGACCCAGTACTTC. Translating gives CASSPRSGGEVETQYF. The chain combines TRBV18 with TRBJ2-5; TRBD2 matches at 8 bases. Germline CDR1 KGHSH, CDR2 LQKENI. J lost 4 bases, V lost 1 base, and 8 bases had no gene match. The CDR3 spans 16 residues. Filled out from reference TRBV18 and TRBJ2-5, the complete variable domain reads NAGVMQNPRHLVRRRGQEARLRCSPMKGHSHVYWYRQLPEEGLKFMVYLQKENIIDESGMPKERFSAEFPKEGPSILRIQQVVRGDSAAYFCASSPRSGGEVETQYFGPGTRLLVL.

The chain combines TRBV9 with TRBJ1-2, with TRBD1 matching 10 bases. There are 17 residues in the CDR3. With V trimmed by 0 bases and J by 4 bases, 9 bases remained unmatched. Germline V gives CDR1 SGDLS, CDR2 YYNGEE. As DNA, the CDR3 is TGTGCCAGCAGCGTAGATAGTGGGACAGGGGTTGTCTATGGCTACACCTTC. Protein: CASSVDSGTGVVYGYTF.

The CDR3 bases are TGTGCCAGCTCACCACGTGGGGCCGATGAAAAACTGTTTTTT. It yields the protein CASSPRGADEKLFF. The chain couples TRBV18 to TRBJ1-4; D is possibly TRBD1 (5 bases). Germline-derived CDR1 and CDR2 are KGHSH and LQKENI. Trimming took 1 base from V and 6 from J, leaving 9 bases between them. The CDR3 covers 14 residues.

The V gene is TRBV5-1, the J gene TRBJ2-3, with 9 bases lining up with TRBD2. The CDR3 has 19 residues. Trimming at V came to 0 bases and at J to 4 bases, leaving 15 bases not matched to a gene. The V gene's germline CDR1 is SGHRS and CDR2 YFSETQ. The CDR3 sequence is CASSLAQGSGGLFPDTQYF. The DNA for the CDR3 is TGCGCCAGCAGCTTGGCCCAGGGTAGCGGGGGCCTGTTTCCAGATACGCAGTATTTT.

This rearrangement joins TRBV29-1 to TRBJ1-1; no firm D call. V was shortened by 5 bases and J by 1 base, with 11 bases between the two germline ends. CDR1 and CDR2 from the germline V gene are SQVTM and ANQGSEA. The length of the CDR3 is 13 residues. The CDR3 DNA is TGCAGCGTTTCCGGGTTGGGGAACACTGAAGCTTTCTTT. Translation: CSVSGLGNTEAFF.

The genes are TRBV28 and TRBJ2-7, with 7 bases lining up with TRBD1. Trimming at V came to 3 bases and at J to 2 bases, leaving 7 bases not matched to a gene. From germline, CDR1 is MDHEN and CDR2 SYDVKM. The CDR3 sequence is 15 residues long. The CDR3 sequence: CASSFPGQVAYEQYF. CDR3 sequence (DNA): TGTGCCAGCAGTTTCCCCGGACAGGTAGCCTACGAGCAGTACTTC.

This clone turned up a few times. The chain combines TRBV9 with TRBJ2-1; 9 bases fit TRBD1. This CDR3 spans 13 amino acids. Trimming took 5 bases from V and 7 from J; bases not matched to a gene: 4. CDR1 and CDR2 from the germline V gene are SGDLS and YYNGEE. CDR3 sequence: CASSRQGGNEQFF. Here the CDR3 DNA reads TGTGCCAGCAGTCGACAGGGGGGTAATGAGCAGTTCTTC. Supplemented by reference TRBV9 and TRBJ2-1, the full variable domain reads DSGVTQTPKHLITATGQRVTLRCSPRSGDLSVYWYQQSLDQGLQFLIQYYNGEERAKGNILERFSAQQFPDLHSELNLSSLELGDSALYFCASSRQGGNEQFFGPGTRLTVL.

The chain couples TRBV6-6 to TRBJ1-1; D may be TRBD1 (5 bases). V lost 6 bases and J lost 5, with 16 bases in between. Germline CDR1 reads MNHNY; CDR2 reads SVGAGI (reference sequence). This CDR3 has 14 residues. The CDR3 loop reads CASRHDSPRTEAFF. The CDR3 DNA reads TGTGCCAGCAGACACGACAGCCCTAGGACTGAAGCTTTCTTT.